Below, 15 T cell receptor beta chains from the same sample are listed, as sequenced in a study of OX40 agonist ivuxolimab in advanced cancers. Using immunoSEQ multiplex PCR, the repertoire was profiled, and TCRdb retains in-frame clones only, with some absent. The sample has 60,000 to 65,000 clones; about 89% are singletons. The sequences come from CD4+ or CD8+ T cells sorted from blood, collected in a trial of the OX40 agonist ivuxolimab. The origin of the receptors is an adult with an advanced solid tumor such as melanoma, head and neck, liver or kidney cancer.

The chain links TRBV11-1 to TRBJ2-2; D is unclear. Germline V gene sequence: CDR1 SGHAT, CDR2 FQDESV (reference sequence). Trimming pared 3 bases from V and 6 bases from J, leaving 5 bases between. This CDR3 has 12 residues. The CDR3 sequence is CASSFYAGELFF. The CDR3 DNA sequence: TGTGCCAGCAGCTTCTACGCCGGGGAGCTGTTTTTT.

The chain couples TRBV18 to TRBJ2-6, with 7 bases lining up with TRBD1. The CDR3 is 16 residues long. In germline, CDR1 is KGHSH, CDR2 LQKENI. V was clipped by 3 bases and J by 2 bases; unmatched bases: 4. The CDR3 is CASSPRQGAGANVLTF. The DNA of the CDR3 is TGTGCCAGCTCACCCAGACAGGGTGCTGGGGCCAACGTCCTGACTTTC.

The chain carries TRBV15 and TRBJ1-3; 10 bases line up with TRBD1. This CDR3 is 19 amino acids long. V dropped 2 bases and J dropped 0; count of bases not matched to a gene: 10. From germline, CDR1 is LNHNV and CDR2 YYDKDF (reference sequence). CDR3 protein: CATSRSRDRGALSGNTIYF. Written as DNA, the CDR3 is TGTGCCACCAGCAGATCACGGGACAGGGGCGCCCTCTCTGGAAACACCATATATTTT.

The CDR3 loop reads CATSWLYEQYF. CDR3 nucleotides: TGTGCCACTTCGTGGCTCTACGAGCAGTACTTC. This chain connects TRBV6-5 to TRBJ2-7, with D unclear. Trimming took off 10 bases at V and 3 bases at J, with 10 bases between the two ends. The CDR3 sequence is 11 residues long. Germline V gene sequence: CDR1 MNHEY, CDR2 SVGAGI.

The V gene is TRBV2, the J gene TRBJ2-1; D gene unclear. In germline, CDR1 is SNHLY, CDR2 FYNNEI. V was clipped by 7 bases and J by 6 bases, with 13 bases between them. CDR3 length: 13 amino acids. CDR3 nucleotide sequence: TGTGCCAGCAATGTCTGGACGGTCAATGAGCAGTTCTTC. Translation gives CASNVWTVNEQFF.

J is TRBJ2-3 and V is TRBV7-2, with D uncertain. CDR3 length equals 12 residues. Trimming left V 1 base short and J 4 bases short, with 3 bases between. Germline CDR1 is SGHTA and CDR2 is FQGNSA. CDR3 region: CASSLVADTQYF. Written as DNA, the CDR3 is TGTGCCAGCAGCTTAGTCGCAGATACGCAGTATTTT.

This clone was seen just once. This chain connects TRBV2 to TRBJ1-5, with TRBD1 matching over 7 bases. Per the germline V gene, CDR1 is SNHLY and CDR2 is FYNNEI. This CDR3 region has 15 residues. After removal of 8 bases from V and 0 bases from J, the junction contained 7 bases not matched to a gene. The CDR3 sequence: CASQFRGNSNQPQHF. For the CDR3, the DNA is TGTGCCAGCCAATTCAGGGGGAATAGCAATCAGCCCCAGCATTTT.

The count of this clone is one. The J gene is TRBJ1-1, the V gene TRBV9, with D hard to call. Trimming cost V 0 bases and J 1 base, with 7 bases left between them. The CDR3 spans 14 residues. Germline CDR1 SGDLS, CDR2 YYNGEE. CDR3 nucleotide sequence: TGTGCCAGCAGCGTAGCACAGAAGAACACTGAAGCTTTCTTT. It yields the protein CASSVAQKNTEAFF.

This clone was detected only once. V is TRBV11-2 and J is TRBJ1-1; no definite D call. This CDR3 is built from 15 residues. V was shortened by 5 bases and J by 2 bases, with 15 bases between the two germline ends. Germline V gives CDR1 SGHAT, CDR2 FQNNGV. The CDR3 bases are TGTGCCAGCAGCCCACAACCGGCCACAAACACTGAAGCTTTCTTT. Protein product: CASSPQPATNTEAFF.

The rearrangement links TRBV7-3 to TRBJ1-6; D is uncertain. CDR3 size: 13 residues. V lost 1 base and J lost 8, with 6 bases in between. From germline, CDR1 is SGHTA and CDR2 FQGTGA. CDR3 region: CASSLKSDSPLHF. The CDR3 nucleotides are TGTGCCAGCAGCTTAAAGAGCGATTCACCCCTCCACTTT.

V usage is TRBV10-3 and J usage is TRBJ2-7; the match to TRBD1 covers 11 bases. This CDR3 region has 13 residues. V shed 8 bases and J 5 bases; nucleotides not matched to a gene: 5. Germline V CDR1 and CDR2: ENHRY, SYGVKD. This CDR3 reads CAILGTGGNEQYF. The CDR3 bases are TGTGCCATCCTGGGGACAGGGGGAAACGAGCAGTACTTC.

This chain links TRBV6-1 with TRBJ1-3; no reliable D call. Germline assignment: CDR1 MNHNS and CDR2 SASEGT. The germline V and J ends were trimmed by 3 bases and 1 base, with 22 bases remaining between them. The CDR3 loop spans 19 amino acids. CDR3 region: CASSDAVFSLRGSGNTIYF. CDR3 nucleotide sequence: TGTGCCAGCAGTGATGCCGTATTCAGCCTCAGAGGATCTGGAAACACCATATATTTT.

The rearrangement joins TRBV5-1 to TRBJ1-4; D not certain. V was clipped by 4 bases and J by 7 bases, with 14 bases between them. There are 14 residues in the CDR3. CDR1 and CDR2 (germline): SGHRS, YFSETQ. CDR3: CASSLDALGEKLFF. CDR3 bases: TGCGCCAGCAGCCTGGACGCGTTGGGTGAAAAACTGTTTTTT.

The V and J genes are TRBV5-1 and TRBJ1-2; perhaps TRBD1 as D (5 bases). CDR1 SGHRS and CDR2 YFSETQ come from the germline V gene. V was cut by 0 bases and J by 6 bases, with 9 bases left in between. The CDR3 totals 13 residues. CDR3 in DNA: TGCGCCAGCAGCTTGGACCGAGGGGATGGCTACACCTTC. The encoded protein is CASSLDRGDGYTF. The full variable domain, with the rest looked up from reference TRBV5-1 and TRBJ1-2, is KAGVTQTPRYLIKTRGQQVTLSCSPISGHRSVSWYQQTPGQGLQFLFEYFSETQRNKGNFPGRFSGRQFSNSRSEMNVSTLELGDSALYLCASSLDRGDGYTFGSGTRLTVV.

The chain employs TRBV7-9 and TRBJ2-6, with D unresolved. V lost 1 base and J 2 bases, leaving 6 bases between the germline ends. CDR1 is SEHNR, CDR2 FQNEAQ, per germline (reference sequence). The CDR3 runs 15 residues. The CDR3 spells CASSLDNPGANVLTF. DNA of the CDR3: TGTGCCAGCAGCTTAGACAACCCTGGGGCCAACGTCCTGACTTTC.